Below, 2 T cell receptor beta chains from the same sample are listed, as sequenced in a study of Graves' ophthalmopathy and Graves' hyperthyroidism. Researchers took RNA transcripts and amplified TCR beta CDR3 regions from them. In the first round, RT-PCR was carried out with HTBI primers, and a multiplex PCR formed the second round. Using its own MiXCR run on the multiplex PCR reads, TCRdb lists one record per CDR3 protein. The sample lists some 360,000 distinct CDR3 sequences; about a sixth were seen once. Sequenced input: peripheral blood. The origin of the receptors is an adult woman with stable Graves' hyperthyroidism.

The chain links TRBV30 to TRBJ2-2; weak D call: TRBD2 (7 bases). Germline V lookup: CDR1 GTSNPN, CDR2 SVGIG (reference sequence). The CDR3 is made up of 16 amino acids. Between the trimmed V and J ends, which lost 4 bases and 5 bases, there was a span of 20 bases. Here the CDR3 reads CAWNRGASMGTGELFF. The DNA of the CDR3 is TGTGCCTGGAACCGGGGGGCTAGCATGGGGACCGGGGAGCTGTTTTTT.

This clonotype was seen a handful of times. The gene calls are TRBV5-1 and TRBJ2-2; 8 nucleotides align to TRBD2. Germline V lookup: CDR1 SGHRS, CDR2 YFSETQ. The CDR3 totals 14 residues. V was pared by 6 bases and J by 6 bases, with 7 bases of the junction left unmatched. The CDR3 DNA is TGCGCCAGCACCACGGGAGGGCTGGCCGGGGAGCTGTTTTTT. As protein: CASTTGGLAGELFF. Variable domain in full (rest from reference TRBV5-1 and TRBJ2-2): KAGVTQTPRYLIKTRGQQVTLSCSPISGHRSVSWYQQTPGQGLQFLFEYFSETQRNKGNFPGRFSGRQFSNSRSEMNVSTLELGDSALYLCASTTGGLAGELFFGEGSRLTVL.